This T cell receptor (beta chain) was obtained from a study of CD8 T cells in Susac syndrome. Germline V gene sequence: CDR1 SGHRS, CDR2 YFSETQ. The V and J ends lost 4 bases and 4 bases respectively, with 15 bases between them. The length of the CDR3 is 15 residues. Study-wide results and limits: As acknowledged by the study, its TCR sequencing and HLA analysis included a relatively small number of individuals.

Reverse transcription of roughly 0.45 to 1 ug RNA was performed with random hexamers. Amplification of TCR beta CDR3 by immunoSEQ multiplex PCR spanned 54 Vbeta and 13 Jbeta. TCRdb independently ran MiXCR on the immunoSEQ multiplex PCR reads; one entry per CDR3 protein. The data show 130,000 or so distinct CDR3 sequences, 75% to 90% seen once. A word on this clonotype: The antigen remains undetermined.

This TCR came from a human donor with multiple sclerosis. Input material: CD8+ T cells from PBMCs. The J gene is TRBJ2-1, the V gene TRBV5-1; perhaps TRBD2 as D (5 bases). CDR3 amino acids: CASSLRPGWYNEQFF. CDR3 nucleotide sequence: TGCGCCAGCAGCCTCCGGCCGGGATGGTACAATGAGCAGTTCTTC.